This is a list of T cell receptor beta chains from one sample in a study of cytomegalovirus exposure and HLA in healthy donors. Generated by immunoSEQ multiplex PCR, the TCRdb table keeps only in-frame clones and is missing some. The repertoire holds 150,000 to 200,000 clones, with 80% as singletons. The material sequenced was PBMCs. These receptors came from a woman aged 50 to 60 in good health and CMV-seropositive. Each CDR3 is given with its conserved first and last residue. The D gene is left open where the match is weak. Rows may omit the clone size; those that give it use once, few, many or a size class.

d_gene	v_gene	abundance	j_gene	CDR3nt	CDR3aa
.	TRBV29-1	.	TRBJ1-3	TGCAGCGTTGCGAGACCGGGTGACAGCCGCTCTGGAAACACCATATATTTT	CSVARPGDSRSGNTIYF
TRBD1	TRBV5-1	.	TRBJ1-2	TGCGCCAGCAGCTTGGGCTCGGGGACAGGGGCGCAGAGCCACTATGGCTACACCTTC	CASSLGSGTGAQSHYGYTF
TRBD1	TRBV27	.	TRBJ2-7	TGTGCCAGCAGGCGAGGACAGGGGTACGAGCAGTACTTC	CASRRGQGYEQYF
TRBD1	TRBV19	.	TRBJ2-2	TGTGCCAGTAGTGCAGGGGGCCTCGGCACCGGGGAGCTGTTTTTT	CASSAGGLGTGELFF
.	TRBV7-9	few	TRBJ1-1	TGTGCCAGCAGCTTAGGCGGGGTGAACACTGAAGCTTTCTTT	CASSLGGVNTEAFF
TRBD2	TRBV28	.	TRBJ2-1	TGTGCCAGCAGTACGGGGGACTACTACAATGAGCAGTTCTTC	CASSTGDYYNEQFF
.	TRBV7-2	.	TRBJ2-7	TGTGCCAGCAGCTTAGTTACCGGGAGCTACGAGCAGTACTTC	CASSLVTGSYEQYF
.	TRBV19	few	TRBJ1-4	TGTGCCAGTAGTTCCTACACGGCGGAGGTAGAAACTGAAAAACTGTTTTTT	CASSSYTAEVETEKLFF
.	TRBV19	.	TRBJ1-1	TGTGCCAGTAGTATCCGGCGGGAGTTGACTGAAGCTTTCTTT	CASSIRRELTEAFF
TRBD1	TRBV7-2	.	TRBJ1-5	TGTGCCAGCAGCTTAGATCAGGGGGCGATAGGTCAGCCCCAGCATTTT	CASSLDQGAIGQPQHF
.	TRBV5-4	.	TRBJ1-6	TGTGCCAGCAGCTTGGAACAGGGAAGCTCACCCCTCCACTTT	CASSLEQGSSPLHF
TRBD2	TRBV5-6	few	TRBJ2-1	TGTGCCAGCAGCCTAAGGACTAGCGGGACTCTTAAAGGGTTCTTC	CASSLRTSGTLKGFF
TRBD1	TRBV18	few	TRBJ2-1	TGTGCCAGCTCACCCGAGGGACAGGGATTCAATGAGCAGTTCTTC	CASSPEGQGFNEQFF
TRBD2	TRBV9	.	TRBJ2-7	TGTGCCAGCAGCCCTTCGACTAGCGGGAGGATCGAGCAGTACTTC	CASSPSTSGRIEQYF
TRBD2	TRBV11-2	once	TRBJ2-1	TGTGCCAGCAGCAGACTAGCGGGGGGGCCTTGGGCCTACAATGAGCAGTTCTTC	CASSRLAGGPWAYNEQFF
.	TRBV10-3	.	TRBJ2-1	TGTGCCATCAGTGAAGCTAGCGAGGCCTACAATGAGCAGTTCTTC	CAISEASEAYNEQFF
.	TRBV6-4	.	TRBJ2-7	TGTGCCAGCAGTGAACAGGCGTACTCCTACGAGCAGTACTTC	CASSEQAYSYEQYF
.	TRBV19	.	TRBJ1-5	TGTGCCAGTAAAAACTCCCTGAGAGGGCGCAATCAGCCCCAGCATTTT	CASKNSLRGRNQPQHF
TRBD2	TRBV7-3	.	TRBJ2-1	TGTGCCAGCAGCTTAACTAGCGGGCGTTACAATGAGCAGTTCTTC	CASSLTSGRYNEQFF
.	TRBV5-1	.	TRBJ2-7	TGCGCCAGCAGCTTGGCCGCGACCTACGAGCAGTACTTC	CASSLAATYEQYF
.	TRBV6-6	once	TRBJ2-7	TGTGCCAGCAGTTGGGCAGGGTCCTCCTACGAGCAGTACTTC	CASSWAGSSYEQYF
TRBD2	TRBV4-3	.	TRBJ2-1	TGCGCCAGCAGCCAAGATTTTAGCGGGAGGGGAGATTTATCCTACAATGAGCAGTTCTTC	CASSQDFSGRGDLSYNEQFF
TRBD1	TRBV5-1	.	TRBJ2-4	TGCGCCAGCAGCCTCGGGACAGGCGGCCTTCAGTACTTC	CASSLGTGGLQYF
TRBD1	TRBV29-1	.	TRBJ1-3	TGCAGCGCCTATGCGCGACAGGGCCACACCATATATTTT	CSAYARQGHTIYF
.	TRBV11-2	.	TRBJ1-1	TGTGCCAGCAGGCTTACTACCCGGGGGAGGAACACTGAAGCTTTCTTT	CASRLTTRGRNTEAFF